These T cell receptor beta chains were read from a single sample in a study of blood T cell repertoires in COVID-19. Libraries were prepared by immunoSEQ multiplex PCR; TCRdb keeps only in-frame clonotypes and omits some of them. The data show 300,000 to 350,000 clones, about 90% seen once. What was sequenced was peripheral blood. The receptors were sampled from a woman aged 45 to 65 with COVID-19, enrolled during active disease. The CDR3 runs from the conserved cysteine through the conserved F or W. A D gene is named only where the DNA matches it firmly. Only part of the rows carry a size: once, few, many, or a class if the clone is expanded.

v_call: TRBV19
clone_size: few
d_call: TRBD1
j_call: TRBJ1-6
cdr3_nt: TGTGCCAGTAGTACCCCGGGACAGTTGGATTCACCCCTCCACTTT
cdr3_aa: CASSTPGQLDSPLHF

v_call: TRBV7-9
clone_size: NA
d_call: TRBD2
j_call: TRBJ2-3
cdr3_nt: TGTGCCAGCAGCATTGGACTAGCGGGAGGTCTGGGCACAGATACGCAGTATTTT
cdr3_aa: CASSIGLAGGLGTDTQYF

v_call: TRBV19
clone_size: NA
d_call: TRBD2
j_call: TRBJ2-5
cdr3_nt: TGTGCCAGTAGTATGGTCGCGGGAGGGCCGGGGGAGACCCAGTACTTC
cdr3_aa: CASSMVAGGPGETQYF

v_call: TRBV28
clone_size: NA
d_call: NA
j_call: TRBJ2-7
cdr3_nt: TGTGCCAGCAGCCTCGGGTTATACGAGCAGTACTTC
cdr3_aa: CASSLGLYEQYF

v_call: TRBV14
clone_size: NA
d_call: NA
j_call: TRBJ1-1
cdr3_nt: TGTGCCAGCAGCCTGACAGAGAACACTGAAGCTTTCTTT
cdr3_aa: CASSLTENTEAFF

v_call: TRBV7-9
clone_size: NA
d_call: TRBD2
j_call: TRBJ2-1
cdr3_nt: TGTGCCAGCAGCTTAGATTATAGGCTAGCGGTTCTCAATGAGCAGTTCTTC
cdr3_aa: CASSLDYRLAVLNEQFF

v_call: TRBV27
clone_size: NA
d_call: TRBD1
j_call: TRBJ2-1
cdr3_nt: TGTGCCAGCAGTTTATCCCAAGGACAGGGGAGGCATGAGCAGTTCTTC
cdr3_aa: CASSLSQGQGRHEQFF

v_call: TRBV21-1
clone_size: NA
d_call: NA
j_call: TRBJ2-4
cdr3_nt: TGTGCCAGCACCCAGGGGACAGGACCCGCGGAGAGTGAAAACATTCAGTACTTC
cdr3_aa: CASTQGTGPAESENIQYF

v_call: TRBV15
clone_size: NA
d_call: TRBD2
j_call: TRBJ2-5
cdr3_nt: TGTGCCACCAGCAGAGATCCTGCTAGCGGGAGAGAGACCCAGTACTTC
cdr3_aa: CATSRDPASGRETQYF

v_call: TRBV18
clone_size: NA
d_call: TRBD2
j_call: TRBJ2-7
cdr3_nt: TGTGCCAGCTCACCCGGGACTAGCGCCTCCTACGAGCAGTACTTC
cdr3_aa: CASSPGTSASYEQYF

v_call: TRBV24-1
clone_size: NA
d_call: TRBD1
j_call: TRBJ2-1
cdr3_nt: TGTGCCACCAGTGATCGGGACAGCCCGTACAATGAGCAGTTCTTC
cdr3_aa: CATSDRDSPYNEQFF

v_call: TRBV9
clone_size: NA
d_call: TRBD2
j_call: TRBJ2-1
cdr3_nt: TGTGCCAGCAGCTCAACTACAGGGGGCTGGACTAGCGGGAGATACAATGAGCAGTTCTTC
cdr3_aa: CASSSTTGGWTSGRYNEQFF

v_call: TRBV6-6
clone_size: NA
d_call: NA
j_call: TRBJ2-7
cdr3_nt: TGTGCCAGCAGTTCCCACTCCGGAGCGGGCAGCTACGAGCAGTACTTC
cdr3_aa: CASSSHSGAGSYEQYF

v_call: TRBV19
clone_size: few
d_call: NA
j_call: TRBJ1-2
cdr3_nt: TGTGCCAGTAGTATCCTATCGACAGGAAACATCTATGGCTACACCTTC
cdr3_aa: CASSILSTGNIYGYTF

v_call: TRBV6-6
clone_size: NA
d_call: NA
j_call: TRBJ2-2
cdr3_nt: TGTGCCAGCAGGCGACCGGAGGGTGGCCAGCGGGCTAACACCGGGGAGCTGTTTTTT
cdr3_aa: CASRRPEGGQRANTGELFF

v_call: TRBV7-7
clone_size: NA
d_call: TRBD2
j_call: TRBJ2-3
cdr3_nt: TGTGCCAGCAGCTTAGCGGGAGGGGACACAGATACGCAGTATTTT
cdr3_aa: CASSLAGGDTDTQYF

v_call: TRBV9
clone_size: NA
d_call: TRBD1
j_call: TRBJ2-3
cdr3_nt: TGTGCCAGCAGCCCGGGACAGGGGACAGATACGCAGTATTTT
cdr3_aa: CASSPGQGTDTQYF

v_call: TRBV2
clone_size: NA
d_call: NA
j_call: TRBJ2-2
cdr3_nt: TGTGCCAGCATCGAATCCGAGTCGAACACCGGGGAGCTGTTTTTT
cdr3_aa: CASIESESNTGELFF

v_call: TRBV12-5
clone_size: NA
d_call: TRBD1
j_call: TRBJ1-6
cdr3_nt: TGTGCTAGTGGTCACCGGGACAGGTTTAATTCACCCCTCCACTTT
cdr3_aa: CASGHRDRFNSPLHF

v_call: TRBV4-3
clone_size: NA
d_call: NA
j_call: TRBJ2-3
cdr3_nt: TGCGCCAGCAGCCCCACACGCGGGCAGGACCACACAGATACGCAGTATTTT
cdr3_aa: CASSPTRGQDHTDTQYF

v_call: TRBV7-2
clone_size: many
d_call: TRBD2
j_call: TRBJ2-1
cdr3_nt: TGTGCCAGCAGCTTCGGACTAGCGGGAGTCAATGAGCAGTTCTTC
cdr3_aa: CASSFGLAGVNEQFF

v_call: TRBV27
clone_size: NA
d_call: TRBD2
j_call: TRBJ2-7
cdr3_nt: TGTGCCAGCAGTTCTCTGGGCGGGGGGTCCTACGAGCAGTACTTC
cdr3_aa: CASSSLGGGSYEQYF

v_call: TRBV29-1
clone_size: NA
d_call: NA
j_call: TRBJ2-3
cdr3_nt: TGCGGTGGGGGACTAGATACGCAGTATTTT
cdr3_aa: CGGGLDTQYF

v_call: TRBV5-4
clone_size: NA
d_call: NA
j_call: TRBJ2-5
cdr3_nt: TGTGCCAGCAGCCCGGGAGGAGGGGGGGGAGAGACCCAGTACTTC
cdr3_aa: CASSPGGGGGETQYF

v_call: TRBV5-5
clone_size: few
d_call: NA
j_call: TRBJ2-2
cdr3_nt: TGTGCCAGCAGCTTGGGACTAGTGGTCGGGGAGCTGTTTTTT
cdr3_aa: CASSLGLVVGELFF

v_call: TRBV30
clone_size: NA
d_call: TRBD1
j_call: TRBJ1-5
cdr3_nt: TGTGCCTGGAGTGTAGGTGTGACAGGGGGCGTTCAGCCCCAGCATTTT
cdr3_aa: CAWSVGVTGGVQPQHF

v_call: TRBV29-1
clone_size: NA
d_call: NA
j_call: TRBJ2-1
cdr3_nt: TGCAGCTGTCGGAGAGCCGATGAGCAGTTCTTC
cdr3_aa: CSCRRADEQFF

v_call: TRBV7-2
clone_size: NA
d_call: NA
j_call: TRBJ1-2
cdr3_nt: TGTGCCAGCAGCTTACAGGGCCAAGGCTACACCTTC
cdr3_aa: CASSLQGQGYTF

v_call: TRBV6-6
clone_size: NA
d_call: TRBD1
j_call: TRBJ1-2
cdr3_nt: TGTGCCAGCAGTTCATCGACAGGGATTGGCTACACCTTC
cdr3_aa: CASSSSTGIGYTF

v_call: TRBV15
clone_size: NA
d_call: TRBD1
j_call: TRBJ2-1
cdr3_nt: TGTGCCACCAGCAGAGGGGCCGGGACAGAAAACAATGAGCAGTTCTTC
cdr3_aa: CATSRGAGTENNEQFF

v_call: TRBV7-8
clone_size: NA
d_call: NA
j_call: TRBJ2-5
cdr3_nt: TGTGCCAGCAGCTTAGACGGCGGACTCCAAGAGACCCAGTACTTC
cdr3_aa: CASSLDGGLQETQYF

v_call: TRBV15
clone_size: once
d_call: TRBD2
j_call: TRBJ2-3
cdr3_nt: TGTGCCACCAGTGGGGGACTAGGCGTTAGCACAGATACGCAGTATTTT
cdr3_aa: CATSGGLGVSTDTQYF

v_call: TRBV6-2/TRBV6-3
clone_size: NA
d_call: NA
j_call: TRBJ2-7
cdr3_nt: TGTGCCAGCAGTTGGACTTGGCTCGAGCAGTACTTC
cdr3_aa: CASSWTWLEQYF

v_call: TRBV5-1
clone_size: once
d_call: NA
j_call: TRBJ1-4
cdr3_nt: TGCGCCAGCAGGATTGCAGGTTGGGCTAATGAAAAACTGTTTTTT
cdr3_aa: CASRIAGWANEKLFF

v_call: TRBV10-2
clone_size: NA
d_call: TRBD1
j_call: TRBJ2-3
cdr3_nt: TGCGCCACCACGACAGGGTTGTCTGGTACGCAGTATTTT
cdr3_aa: CATTTGLSGTQYF

v_call: TRBV15
clone_size: NA
d_call: TRBD1
j_call: TRBJ2-1
cdr3_nt: TGTGCCACCAGCAGAGATTTGAGGACAGGGTCCTACAATGAGCAGTTCTTC
cdr3_aa: CATSRDLRTGSYNEQFF

v_call: TRBV30
clone_size: NA
d_call: NA
j_call: TRBJ1-1
cdr3_nt: TGTGCCTGGGTAAAGACAGTTGAAGCTTTCTTT
cdr3_aa: CAWVKTVEAFF

v_call: TRBV10-3
clone_size: NA
d_call: TRBD1
j_call: TRBJ2-1
cdr3_nt: TGTGCCATCAGTGAGCGAAGTGAGGGGGCGAGACAGGGGGTTTACAATGAGCAGTTCTTC
cdr3_aa: CAISERSEGARQGVYNEQFF

v_call: TRBV4-3
clone_size: NA
d_call: NA
j_call: TRBJ1-2
cdr3_nt: TGCGCCAGCAGCCAAGAAGTAACGGGCTATGGCTACACCTTC
cdr3_aa: CASSQEVTGYGYTF

v_call: TRBV5-1
clone_size: NA
d_call: NA
j_call: TRBJ2-1
cdr3_nt: TGCGCCAGCAGCAAGAACAGGGAGAGTGAGCAGTTCTTC
cdr3_aa: CASSKNRESEQFF

v_call: TRBV4-2
clone_size: NA
d_call: TRBD2
j_call: TRBJ2-7
cdr3_nt: TGTGCCAGCAGCTCCAGGACTAGCGGGAGGGCGTACGAGCAGTACTTC
cdr3_aa: CASSSRTSGRAYEQYF

v_call: TRBV19
clone_size: NA
d_call: NA
j_call: TRBJ2-2
cdr3_nt: TGTGCCAGTCTTAGTCGTTGGGGGGAGCTGTTTTTT
cdr3_aa: CASLSRWGELFF

v_call: TRBV7-9
clone_size: NA
d_call: TRBD2
j_call: TRBJ2-7
cdr3_nt: TGTGCCAGCAGCGGCGGGACTAGCGGTGACTACGAGCAGTACTTC
cdr3_aa: CASSGGTSGDYEQYF

v_call: TRBV3-1/TRBV3-2
clone_size: NA
d_call: NA
j_call: TRBJ2-5
cdr3_nt: TGTGCCAGCAGCCTCGAAGAGACCCAGTACTTC
cdr3_aa: CASSLEETQYF

v_call: TRBV5-5
clone_size: NA
d_call: NA
j_call: TRBJ1-1
cdr3_nt: TGTGCCAGCAGCAACTACCCCGGGTCCCTTACTGAAGCTTTCTTT
cdr3_aa: CASSNYPGSLTEAFF

v_call: TRBV3-1/TRBV3-2
clone_size: NA
d_call: NA
j_call: TRBJ2-1
cdr3_nt: TGTGCCAGCAGCCGAGGTTGGGCGGACTCCCTTAAGTACAATGAGCAGTTCTTC
cdr3_aa: CASSRGWADSLKYNEQFF